A single sample is the source of the 14 T cell receptor beta chains below, sequenced in a study of shared clonotypes between healthy human individuals. Profiling relied on immunoSEQ multiplex PCR, and the TCRdb table lists in-frame clones only, not all of them. The sample comprises 490,000 or so clones, over 65% of which are singletons, and over 10% rests with the top ten. Material for sequencing was PBMCs. The receptors derive from a woman between 35 and 50 years old in good health. Some clones in this sample may be carry-over from other donors' samples.

J is TRBJ2-7 and V is TRBV5-1; 12 nucleotides align to TRBD1. This CDR3 has 16 amino acids. With V trimmed by 4 bases and J by 4 bases, 9 bases remained unmatched. Germline CDR1 and CDR2: SGHRS and YFSETQ. The CDR3 nucleotides are TGCGCCAGCAGCCCTCTCGGGGGACAGGGGGCTTACGAGCAGTACTTC. It specifies CASSPLGGQGAYEQYF.

This clone was seen a few times. The J gene is TRBJ1-5, the V gene TRBV15, with TRBD1 as a possible D gene (5 bases). The CDR3 has 16 residues. From germline, CDR1 is LNHNV and CDR2 YYDKDF (reference sequence). Trimming stripped 3 bases from V and 0 bases from J, with 12 bases between. The CDR3 sequence is CATSRGTTYSNQPQHF. In DNA form, the CDR3 reads TGTGCCACCAGCAGGGGGACGACGTATAGCAATCAGCCCCAGCATTTT.

The chain joins TRBV4-2 to TRBJ2-2; 9 bases align to TRBD1. The germline V gene encodes CDR1 LGHNA and CDR2 YNFKEQ. The CDR3 has 15 residues. The junction had 2 bases not matched to a gene; V was cut back by 2 bases and J by 4 bases. CDR3 DNA sequence: TGTGCCAGCAGCCAACCGGGACAGGGCACCGGGGAGCTGTTTTTT. Its translation is CASSQPGQGTGELFF.

In this sample, this clone turned up once. The rearrangement joins TRBV30 to TRBJ2-1; 9 bases align to TRBD2. CDR3 size: 13 residues. The V and J ends lost 8 bases and 6 bases, in that order; junction bases with no gene match: 8. Germline V lookup: CDR1 GTSNPN, CDR2 SVGIG (reference sequence). CDR3 DNA: TGTGCCGGGCGGGGGGGGCTGGTCAATGAGCAGTTCTTC. Amino acid sequence: CAGRGGLVNEQFF.

This clone was detected only a few times. This rearrangement joins TRBV6-1 to TRBJ2-2; no clear D gene. The V end was cut by 1 base, the J end by 1 base, with 7 bases between. The germline V gene encodes CDR1 MNHNS and CDR2 SASEGT. The length of the CDR3 is 15 residues. The CDR3 loop is CASSEGVGNTGELFF. The DNA for the CDR3 is TGTGCCAGCAGTGAAGGAGTCGGGAACACCGGGGAGCTGTTTTTT.

The V call is TRBV15, the J call TRBJ2-2, with 13 bases matching TRBD2. V lost 7 bases, J lost 6 bases, and 11 bases stayed unmatched. CDR1 and CDR2 from the germline V gene are LNHNV and YYDKDF (reference sequence). This CDR3 is built from 17 residues. The CDR3 reads CATTDRGLAGVSGELFF. The CDR3, as DNA: TGTGCCACCACCGACCGCGGACTAGCGGGAGTCTCCGGGGAGCTGTTTTTT. The whole variable domain, filled in from reference TRBV15 and TRBJ2-2, reads DAMVIQNPRYQVTQFGKPVTLSCSQTLNHNVMYWYQQKSSQAPKLLFHYYDKDFNNEADTPDNFQSRRPNTSFCFLDIRSPGLGDTAMYLCATTDRGLAGVSGELFFGEGSRLTVL.

This chain joins TRBV4-3 and TRBJ1-2; D ambiguous. The CDR3 is made up of 18 amino acids. Germline V CDR1 and CDR2: LGHNA, YSLEER. V was shortened by 0 bases and J by 0 bases, with 17 bases between the two germline ends. The CDR3 loop is CASSQDLGTARPNYGYTF. DNA of the CDR3: TGCGCCAGCAGCCAAGATCTGGGAACAGCCAGACCTAACTATGGCTACACCTTC.

V gene TRBV5-1 combines with J gene TRBJ1-1, with D perhaps TRBD1 (6 bases). The V end lost 4 bases, the J end lost 1 base, and 11 bases lay between the germline ends. Germline loops: CDR1 SGHRS, CDR2 YFSETQ. The CDR3 consists of 14 residues. The DNA for the CDR3 is TGCGCCAGCAGCCCGGGGGCAGAGAACACTGAAGCTTTCTTT. Encoded protein: CASSPGAENTEAFF.

V is TRBV27 and J is TRBJ2-7, with 8 bases that match TRBD2. The CDR3 loop spans 15 amino acids. V trimming: 8 bases; J trimming: 3 bases; junction bases outside the gene matches: 12. CDR1 and CDR2 from the germline V gene are MNHEY and SMNVEV (reference sequence). CDR3 coding DNA: TGTGCCAGCGCCCAGGGGCTAGCGGGTAACTACGAGCAGTACTTC. The encoded protein is CASAQGLAGNYEQYF.

This clone has a handful of counts. The chain joins TRBV14 to TRBJ2-1; D remains unclear. This CDR3 contains 14 residues. Trimming took 0 bases from V and 6 from J, leaving 9 bases between them. Germline CDR1 reads SGHDN; CDR2 reads FVKESK. The CDR3 DNA follows: TGTGCCAGCAGCCAAGATTATCCCTTCAATGAGCAGTTCTTC. As protein: CASSQDYPFNEQFF.

The chain carries TRBV28 and TRBJ2-6; D is ambiguous. Between the trimmed V and J ends, which lost 3 bases and 1 base, there was a span of 4 bases. Germline assignment: CDR1 MDHEN and CDR2 SYDVKM. The CDR3 sequence is 14 residues long. The CDR3 spells CASSFFSGANVLTF. The CDR3 DNA reads TGTGCCAGCAGTTTTTTTTCTGGGGCCAACGTCCTGACTTTC.

V is TRBV18 and J is TRBJ2-1, with 7 bases lining up with TRBD2. V gave up 0 bases and J gave up 0 bases; unmatched junction bases: 2. CDR1 is KGHSH and CDR2 is LQKENI in the germline V gene. CDR3 length equals 16 residues. CDR3 region: CASSPPGGYSYNEQFF. In nucleotides, the CDR3 is TGTGCCAGCTCACCACCGGGAGGGTACTCCTACAATGAGCAGTTCTTC.

J is TRBJ2-7 and V is TRBV10-1, with D tentatively TRBD1 (6 bases). With 0 bases removed from V and 2 bases from J, the gap between germline ends came to 14 bases. CDR1 and CDR2 from the germline V gene are WNHNN and SYGVQD (reference sequence). There are 16 residues in the CDR3. The CDR3 here is CASSESFGSGAYEQYF. CDR3 in DNA: TGCGCCAGCAGTGAGTCGTTCGGTTCAGGGGCCTACGAGCAGTACTTC.

V usage is TRBV18 and J usage is TRBJ1-2, with unresolved D. V lost 1 base, J lost 2 bases, and 14 bases lay in between. Germline V gene lookup returns CDR1 KGHSH and CDR2 LQKENI. The CDR3 extends over 16 amino acids. The CDR3 spells CASSPLSAGENYGYTF. Here the CDR3 DNA reads TGTGCCAGCTCACCACTATCCGCAGGCGAGAACTATGGCTACACCTTC.